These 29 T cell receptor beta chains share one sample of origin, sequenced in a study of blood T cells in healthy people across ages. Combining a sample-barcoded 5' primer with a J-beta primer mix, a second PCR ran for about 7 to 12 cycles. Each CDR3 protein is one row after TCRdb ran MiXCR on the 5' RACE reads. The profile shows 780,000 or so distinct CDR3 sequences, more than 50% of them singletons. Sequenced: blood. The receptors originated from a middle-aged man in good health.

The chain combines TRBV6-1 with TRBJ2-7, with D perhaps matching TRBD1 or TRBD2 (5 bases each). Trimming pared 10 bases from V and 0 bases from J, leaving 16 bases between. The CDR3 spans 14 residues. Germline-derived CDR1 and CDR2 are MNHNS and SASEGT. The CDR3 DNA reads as TGTGCCATCTTCGGGACCCCTCCCTCCTACGAGCAGTACTTC. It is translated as CAIFGTPPSYEQYF.

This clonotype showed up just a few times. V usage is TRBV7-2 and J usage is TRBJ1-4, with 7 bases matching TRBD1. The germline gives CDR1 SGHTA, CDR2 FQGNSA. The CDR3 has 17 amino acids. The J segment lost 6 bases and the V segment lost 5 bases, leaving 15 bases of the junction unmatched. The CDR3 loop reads CASSRLRDRWHYEKLFF. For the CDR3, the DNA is TGTGCCAGCAGCCGACTCCGGGACAGATGGCATTATGAAAAACTGTTTTTT.

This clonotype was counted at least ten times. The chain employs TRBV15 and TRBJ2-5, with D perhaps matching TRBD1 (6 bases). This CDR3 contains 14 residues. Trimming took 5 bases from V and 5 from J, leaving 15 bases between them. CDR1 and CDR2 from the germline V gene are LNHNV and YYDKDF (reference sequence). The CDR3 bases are TGTGCCACCAGCCTAGAGGGGGTTCGGGAGACCCAGTACTTC. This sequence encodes CATSLEGVRETQYF.

CDR3 sequence reads: CASSLISPGKRGRWNEQFF. CDR3 in DNA: TGTGCCAGCAGCTTAATTAGCCCTGGGAAGCGAGGAAGGTGGAATGAGCAGTTCTTC. The J gene is TRBJ2-1, the V gene TRBV7-3; D is undetermined. Germline CDR1 and CDR2: SGHTA and FQGTGA. V was clipped by 1 base and J by 7 bases, with 26 bases between them. The CDR3 contains 19 residues.

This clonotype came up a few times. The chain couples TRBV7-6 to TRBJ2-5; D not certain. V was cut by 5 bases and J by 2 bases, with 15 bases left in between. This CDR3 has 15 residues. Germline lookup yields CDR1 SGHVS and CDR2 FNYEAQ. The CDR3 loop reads CASSGGTSEQETQYF. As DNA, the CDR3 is TGTGCCAGCAGCGGCGGTACGAGTGAGCAAGAGACCCAGTACTTC.

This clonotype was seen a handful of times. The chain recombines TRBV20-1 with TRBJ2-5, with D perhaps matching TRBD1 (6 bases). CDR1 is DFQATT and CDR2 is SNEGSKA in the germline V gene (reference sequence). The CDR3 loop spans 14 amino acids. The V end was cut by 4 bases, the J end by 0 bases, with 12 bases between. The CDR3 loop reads CSATQGPNQETQYF. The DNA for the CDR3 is TGCAGTGCTACACAGGGACCCAACCAAGAGACCCAGTACTTC.

CDR3 residues: CASSYLTGGGQETQYF. CDR3 DNA sequence: TGTGCCAGCAGTTATCTGACAGGGGGAGGGCAAGAGACCCAGTACTTC. The chain uses TRBV28 and TRBJ2-5; 9 bases agree with TRBD1. This CDR3 is 16 amino acids long. Trimming removed 4 bases from V and 2 bases from J; junction bases left unmatched: 8. Germline-derived CDR1 and CDR2 are MDHEN and SYDVKM. Looking up the rest from reference TRBV28 and TRBJ2-5 gives the full variable domain: DVKVTQSSRYLVKRTGEKVFLECVQDMDHENMFWYRQDPGLGLRLIYFSYDVKMKEKGDIPEGYSVSREKKERFSLILESASTNQTSMYLCASSYLTGGGQETQYFGPGTRLLVL.

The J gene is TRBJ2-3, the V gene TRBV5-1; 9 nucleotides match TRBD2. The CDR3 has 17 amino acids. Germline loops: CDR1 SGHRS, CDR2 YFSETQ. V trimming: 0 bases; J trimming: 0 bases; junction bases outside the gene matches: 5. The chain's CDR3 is CASSLVLAGSSTDTQYF. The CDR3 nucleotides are TGCGCCAGCAGCTTGGTCCTAGCGGGATCTAGCACAGATACGCAGTATTTT.

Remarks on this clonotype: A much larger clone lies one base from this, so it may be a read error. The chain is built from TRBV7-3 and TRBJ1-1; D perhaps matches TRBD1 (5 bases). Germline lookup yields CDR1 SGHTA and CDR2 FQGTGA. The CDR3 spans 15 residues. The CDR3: CAGSPTGSSNTEAFF. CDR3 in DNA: TGTGCCGGCAGCCCTACAGGTTCATCGAACACTGAAGCTTTCTTT.

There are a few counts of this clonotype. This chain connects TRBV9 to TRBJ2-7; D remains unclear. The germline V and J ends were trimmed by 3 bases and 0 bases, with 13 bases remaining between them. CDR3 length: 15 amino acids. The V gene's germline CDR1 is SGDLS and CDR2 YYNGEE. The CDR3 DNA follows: TGTGCCAGCAGCGCCTGGGCTATGAACTCCTACGAGCAGTACTTC. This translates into CASSAWAMNSYEQYF.

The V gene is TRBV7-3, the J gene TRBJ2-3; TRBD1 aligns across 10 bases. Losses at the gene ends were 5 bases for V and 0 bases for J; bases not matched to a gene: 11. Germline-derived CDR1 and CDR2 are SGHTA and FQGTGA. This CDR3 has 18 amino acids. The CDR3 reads CASSAKFRDRGSTDTQYF. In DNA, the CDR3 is TGTGCCAGCAGCGCGAAGTTCCGGGACAGGGGAAGCACAGATACGCAGTATTTT.

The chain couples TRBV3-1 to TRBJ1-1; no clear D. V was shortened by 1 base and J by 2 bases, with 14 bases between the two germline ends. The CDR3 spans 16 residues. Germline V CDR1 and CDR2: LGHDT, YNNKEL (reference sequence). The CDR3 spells CASSQVSGDFNTEAFF. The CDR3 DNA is TGTGCCAGCAGCCAAGTCTCAGGTGATTTTAACACTGAAGCTTTCTTT.

The CDR3 nucleotides are TGCAGTGCTCGACACCCCGTAGCCAACACTGAAGCTTTCTTT. It specifies CSARHPVANTEAFF. This chain links TRBV20-1 with TRBJ1-1; unclear D gene. CDR3 length: 14 residues. Trimming took off 5 bases at V and 2 bases at J, with 15 bases between the two ends. Germline V lookup: CDR1 DFQATT, CDR2 SNEGSKA (reference sequence).

This CDR3 reads CASSTPSGTALAEQYF. The CDR3 DNA sequence: TGTGCCAGCAGCACTCCCTCCGGGACGGCGCTGGCCGAGCAGTACTTC. The gene calls are TRBV7-2 and TRBJ2-7, with D perhaps being TRBD1 or TRBD2 (5 bases each). This CDR3 region has 16 residues. CDR1 SGHTA and CDR2 FQGNSA come from the germline V gene. V lost 5 bases, J lost 6 bases, and 23 bases lay in between. The variable domain in full, completed from reference TRBV7-2 and TRBJ2-7, reads GAGVSQSPSNKVTEKGKDVELRCDPISGHTALYWYRQSLGQGLEFLIYFQGNSAPDKSGLPSDRFSAERTGGSVSTLTIQRTQQEDSAVYLCASSTPSGTALAEQYFGPGTRLTVT.

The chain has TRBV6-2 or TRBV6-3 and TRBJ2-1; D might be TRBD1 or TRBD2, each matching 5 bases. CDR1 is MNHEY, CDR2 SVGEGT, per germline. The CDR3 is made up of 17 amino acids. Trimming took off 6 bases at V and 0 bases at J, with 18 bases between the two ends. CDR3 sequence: CASRQPGARSSYNEQFF. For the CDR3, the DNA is TGTGCCAGCAGACAACCCGGGGCCCGGAGCTCCTACAATGAGCAGTTCTTC.

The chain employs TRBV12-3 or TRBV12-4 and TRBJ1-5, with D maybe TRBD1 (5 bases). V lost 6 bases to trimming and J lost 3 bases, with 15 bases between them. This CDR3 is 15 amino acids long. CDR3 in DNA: TGTGCCAGCAGATCCACCGGAGGGGTCAATCAGCCCCAGCATTTT. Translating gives CASRSTGGVNQPQHF.

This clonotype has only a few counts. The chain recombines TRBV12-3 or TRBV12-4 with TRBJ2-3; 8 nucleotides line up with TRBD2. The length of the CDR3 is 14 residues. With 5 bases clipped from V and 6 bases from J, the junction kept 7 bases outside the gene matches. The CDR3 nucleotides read TGTGCCAGCAGTCTAAGACTAGCGATGGATACGCAGTATTTT. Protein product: CASSLRLAMDTQYF.

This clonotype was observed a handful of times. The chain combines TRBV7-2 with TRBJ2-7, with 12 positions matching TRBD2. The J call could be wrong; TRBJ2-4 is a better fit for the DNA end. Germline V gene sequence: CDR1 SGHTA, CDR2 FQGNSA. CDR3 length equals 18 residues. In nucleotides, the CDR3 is TGTGCCAGCAGCTTAAGTCGGACTAGCGGGATTGGCGGAAACATTCAGTACTTC. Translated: CASSLSRTSGIGGNIQYF.

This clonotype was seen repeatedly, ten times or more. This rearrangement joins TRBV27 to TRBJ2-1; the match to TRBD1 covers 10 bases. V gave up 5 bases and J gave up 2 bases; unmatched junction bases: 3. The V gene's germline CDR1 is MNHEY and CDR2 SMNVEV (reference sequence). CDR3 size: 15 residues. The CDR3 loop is CASSRDRGAYNEQFF. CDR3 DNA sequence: TGTGCCAGCAGTCGGGACAGGGGAGCCTACAATGAGCAGTTCTTC.

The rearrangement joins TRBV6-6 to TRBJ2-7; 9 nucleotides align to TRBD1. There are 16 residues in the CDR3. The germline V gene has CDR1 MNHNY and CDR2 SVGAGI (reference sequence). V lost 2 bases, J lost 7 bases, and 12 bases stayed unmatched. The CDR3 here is CASSYPAPTGGNEQYF. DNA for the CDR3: TGTGCCAGCAGTTACCCTGCCCCGACAGGGGGAAATGAGCAGTACTTC.

This CDR3 is CASSHGYLYEQYF. The CDR3 DNA sequence: TGTGCCAGCAGCCACGGATACCTCTACGAGCAGTACTTC. The chain links TRBV14 to TRBJ2-7; D remains ambiguous. Germline CDR1 reads SGHDN; CDR2 reads FVKESK. This CDR3 contains 13 residues. Between the trimmed V and J ends, which lost 3 bases and 3 bases, there was a span of 9 bases.

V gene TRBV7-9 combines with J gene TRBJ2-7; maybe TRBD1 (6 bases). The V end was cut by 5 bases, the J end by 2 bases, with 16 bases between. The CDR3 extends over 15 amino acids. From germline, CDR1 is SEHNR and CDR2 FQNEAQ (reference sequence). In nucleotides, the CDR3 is TGTGCCAGCAGCCCATGGGGGCGGACGACCTACGAGCAGTACTTC. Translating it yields CASSPWGRTTYEQYF. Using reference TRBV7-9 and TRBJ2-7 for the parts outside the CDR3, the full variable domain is DTGVSQNPRHKITKRGQNVTFRCDPISEHNRLYWYRQTLGQGPEFLTYFQNEAQLEKSRLLSDRFSAERPKGSFSTLEIQRTEQGDSAMYLCASSPWGRTTYEQYFGPGTRLTVT.

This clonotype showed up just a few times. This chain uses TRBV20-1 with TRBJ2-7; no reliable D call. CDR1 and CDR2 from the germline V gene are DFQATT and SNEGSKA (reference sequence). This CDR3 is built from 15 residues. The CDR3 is CSARKPQRTFDEQYF. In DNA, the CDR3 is TGCAGCGCCAGGAAACCCCAACGCACGTTCGACGAGCAGTACTTC.

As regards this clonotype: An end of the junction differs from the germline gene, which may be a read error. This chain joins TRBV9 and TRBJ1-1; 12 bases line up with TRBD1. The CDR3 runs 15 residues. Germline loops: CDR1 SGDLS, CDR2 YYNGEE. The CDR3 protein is CARSAGQGATSEAFF. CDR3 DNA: TGTGCCCGCAGCGCGGGACAGGGGGCGACTAGTGAAGCTTTCTTT.

The chain's CDR3 is CSVVLWGNEQFF. CDR3 coding DNA: TGCAGCGTTGTGCTTTGGGGAAATGAGCAGTTCTTC. The rearrangement links TRBV29-1 to TRBJ2-1; D is undetermined. CDR1 is SQVTM, CDR2 ANQGSEA, per germline. V gave up 4 bases and J gave up 7 bases, with 11 bases separating them. This CDR3 has 12 residues.

The CDR3 sequence: CSARGINYEQYF. The DNA for the CDR3 is TGCAGTGCTAGGGGGATTAACTACGAGCAGTACTTC. V usage is TRBV20-1 and J usage is TRBJ2-7; D gene uncertain. Germline CDR1 reads DFQATT; CDR2 reads SNEGSKA (reference sequence). The CDR3 consists of 12 residues. Deletions cut 3 bases from V and 3 bases from J, with 9 bases between.

CDR3: CASSAREFSYNEQYF. CDR3 DNA: TGCGCCAGCAGCGCCCGGGAGTTCTCCTACAATGAGCAGTACTTC. The chain couples TRBV4-3 to TRBJ2-1; TRBD2 is a possible D gene (6 bases). The J call is uncertain, as TRBJ2-7 better fits the DNA end. Germline CDR1 and CDR2: LGHNA and YSLEER. The CDR3 sequence is 15 residues long.

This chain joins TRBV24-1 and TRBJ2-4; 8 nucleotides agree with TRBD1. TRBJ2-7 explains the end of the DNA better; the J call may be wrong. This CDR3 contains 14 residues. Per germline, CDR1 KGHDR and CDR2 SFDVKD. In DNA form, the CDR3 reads TGTGCCACCAGTGAAGCAGGGGGCTGGGACGAGCAGTACTTC. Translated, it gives CATSEAGGWDEQYF.

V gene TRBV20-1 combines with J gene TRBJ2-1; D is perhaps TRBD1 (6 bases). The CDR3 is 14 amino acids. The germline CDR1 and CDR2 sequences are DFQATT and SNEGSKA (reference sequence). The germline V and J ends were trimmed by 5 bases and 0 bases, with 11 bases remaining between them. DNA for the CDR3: TGCAGTGCTGGGACACCCCGCTCCTACAATGAGCAGTTCTTC. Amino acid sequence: CSAGTPRSYNEQFF.